The next 20 T cell receptor beta chains were all read from a single sample in a study of T-cell memory formation after mild COVID-19 (dated by TCRdb to the early 2020s). Library prep was done by 5' RACE. Sequenced on an Illumina NovaSeq 6000. TCRdb took the public reads, trimmed them with fastp at Q25, ran MiXCR for clone calling and kept in-frame beta chains. Every distinct CDR3 protein forms one entry, paired with its most common genes and DNA. The sample table records 270,000 or so distinct CDR3 sequences; more than 15% of these occur just once. The ten most abundant clones make up more than 20% of the sample. Sequencing input: PBMCs or a T cell subset sorted from them (not recorded which). The receptors come from a young man who had mild COVID-19 (a few samples of this study predate the infection). The sample titles of this study are shuffled in the database, so cell type and time point are left out; the donor was told from shared clones.

This clonotype was detected only a few times. The chain recombines TRBV18 with TRBJ2-1; possible D gene TRBD2, 5 bases. Germline V gives CDR1 KGHSH, CDR2 LQKENI. This CDR3 has 12 residues. V shed 5 bases and J shed 8 bases, with 10 bases lying between them. CDR3 loop: CASSREGDEQFF. CDR3 sequence (DNA): TGTGCCAGCTCAAGAGAGGGAGATGAGCAGTTCTTC.

The V and J genes are TRBV30 and TRBJ2-5; TRBD2 is a possible D gene (5 bases). The length of the CDR3 is 14 residues. V lost 1 base and J lost 2, with 11 bases in between. CDR1 and CDR2 (germline): GTSNPN, SVGIG (reference sequence). The CDR3 reads CAWSDVGIQETQYF. The CDR3 DNA reads TGTGCCTGGAGTGATGTCGGGATTCAAGAGACCCAGTACTTC.

To note about this clonotype: In this CDR3 the conserved last residue, phenylalanine or tryptophan, is missing, so a read error is likely. The chain links TRBV5-4 to TRBJ2-5; maybe TRBD2 (6 bases). In germline, CDR1 is SGHNT, CDR2 YYREEE (reference sequence). V gave up 4 bases and J gave up 0 bases, with 13 bases separating them. The length of the CDR3 is 15 residues. CDR3: CASSRRGGDQETQYL. CDR3 sequence (DNA): TGTGCCAGCAGCCGGCGGGGCGGGGACCAAGAGACCCAGTACTTA.

V is TRBV9 and J is TRBJ2-2; 9 nucleotides align to TRBD2. V lost 7 bases, J lost 0 bases, and 4 bases stayed unmatched. The germline V gene has CDR1 SGDLS and CDR2 YYNGEE. The CDR3 spans 15 residues. DNA of the CDR3: TGTGCCAGCGGCCCTAGCGGGGCGAACACCGGGGAGCTGTTTTTT. It translates to CASGPSGANTGELFF.

The chain couples TRBV11-2 to TRBJ2-5, with 10 bases matching TRBD1. With V trimmed by 9 bases and J by 5 bases, 3 bases remained unmatched. CDR1 and CDR2 (germline): SGHAT, FQNNGV. This CDR3 has 12 amino acids. The CDR3 DNA reads TGTGCCAGATCGACAGGGGGCGAGACCCAGTACTTC. Its protein is CARSTGGETQYF.

This clonotype appeared a few times. This chain links TRBV6-2 or TRBV6-3 with TRBJ1-2, with D possibly TRBD1 on 5 matching bases. Trimming stripped 6 bases from V and 4 bases from J, with 9 bases between. Germline loops: CDR1 MNHEY, CDR2 SVGEGT. The CDR3 is 12 amino acids. CDR3 in amino acids: CASSRDAYGYTF. Written as DNA, the CDR3 is TGTGCCAGCAGCCGGGACGCCTATGGCTACACCTTC.

The chain combines TRBV25-1 with TRBJ1-1; weak D call: TRBD1 (5 bases). Deletions cut 6 bases from V and 4 bases from J, with 15 bases between. The CDR3 is 14 residues long. CDR1 MGHDK and CDR2 SYGVNS come from the germline V gene. CDR3: CASSEGVSVTEAFF. The CDR3 DNA reads TGTGCCAGCAGCGAAGGGGTGTCCGTCACTGAAGCTTTCTTT.

The chain is built from TRBV6-5 and TRBJ2-2, with 8 bases aligning to TRBD2. Germline values: CDR1 MNHEY, CDR2 SVGAGI. V trimming: 2 bases; J trimming: 3 bases; junction bases outside the gene matches: 5. The CDR3 is 16 residues long. The CDR3 nucleotides read TGTGCCAGCAGTTACCTGGACGGGGGGGACACCGGGGAGCTGTTTTTT. Translated: CASSYLDGGDTGELFF.

This chain links TRBV7-3 with TRBJ1-2, with TRBD1 as a possible D gene (5 bases). Germline V lookup: CDR1 SGHTA, CDR2 FQGTGA. V gave up 5 bases and J gave up 6 bases, with 16 bases separating them. This CDR3 has 14 amino acids. CDR3 protein: CASSISGAGHGYTF. The CDR3 DNA reads TGTGCCAGCAGCATTAGCGGCGCAGGGCATGGCTACACCTTC.

V gene TRBV11-2 combines with J gene TRBJ2-6, with 7 positions matching TRBD1. The V segment lost 8 bases and the J segment 0 bases; nucleotides outside the gene matches: 4. Germline V gene sequence: CDR1 SGHAT, CDR2 FQNNGV. CDR3 length: 15 residues. The CDR3 loop reads CASQQGYSGANVLTF. The CDR3 coding sequence is TGTGCCAGCCAACAGGGGTACTCTGGGGCCAACGTCCTGACTTTC.

This clonotype has a handful of counts. The chain couples TRBV12-3 or TRBV12-4 to TRBJ1-2, with D unresolved. V shed 7 bases and J shed 1 base, with 13 bases lying between them. The CDR3 loop spans 14 amino acids. The CDR3 DNA sequence: TGTGCCAGCACCCAAGAGGCTTTTAACTATGGCTACACCTTC. Its protein product is CASTQEAFNYGYTF.

In this sample, this clonotype turned up a few times. The chain carries TRBV6-5 and TRBJ1-2; D possibly corresponds to TRBD1 (5 bases). This CDR3 comprises 14 residues. Germline-derived CDR1 and CDR2 are MNHEY and SVGAGI. V gave up 2 bases and J gave up 7 bases, with 14 bases separating them. This CDR3 is CASSYTQDQGGYTF. In DNA, the CDR3 is TGTGCCAGCAGTTACACACAGGACCAAGGTGGCTACACCTTC.

In this sample, this clonotype turned up a few times. The chain has TRBV27 and TRBJ2-1; 14 nucleotides align to TRBD2. Germline V gene lookup returns CDR1 MNHEY and CDR2 SMNVEV (reference sequence). The CDR3 runs to 15 residues. V lost 6 bases to trimming and J lost 8 bases; unmatched junction nucleotides: 6. The CDR3 DNA is TGTGCCAGCAGCAGACTAGCGGGGGGGCCTTATGAGCAGTTCTTC. Its protein product is CASSRLAGGPYEQFF.

This clonotype came up many times. The J gene is TRBJ2-1, the V gene TRBV12-3 or TRBV12-4; 9 bases line up with TRBD1. The CDR3 is 16 residues long. V lost 6 bases to trimming and J lost 6 bases; unmatched junction nucleotides: 12. CDR3 in DNA: TGTGCCAGCAGCTCGACAGGGGGTTGGGTACGCAATGAGCAGTTCTTC. Translating gives CASSSTGGWVRNEQFF.

J is TRBJ2-1 and V is TRBV4-1, with D possibly being TRBD2 (5 bases). The CDR3 consists of 14 residues. V lost 3 bases and J 3 bases, leaving 9 bases between the germline ends. Germline loops: CDR1 MGHRA, CDR2 YSYEKL. The CDR3 region is CASSHLRDYNEQFF. CDR3 nucleotide sequence: TGCGCCAGCAGCCACCTCCGGGACTACAATGAGCAGTTCTTC.

The chain employs TRBV5-1 and TRBJ2-2; TRBD2 might be the D (5 bases). The CDR3 extends over 14 amino acids. CDR1 SGHRS and CDR2 YFSETQ come from the germline V gene. Between the trimmed V and J ends, which lost 6 bases and 3 bases, there was a span of 12 bases. The CDR3 loop is CASTPGGDTGELFF. The CDR3 nucleotides read TGCGCCAGCACCCCCGGAGGCGACACCGGGGAGCTGTTTTTT.

This chain joins TRBV7-9 and TRBJ2-5; D is undetermined. Trimming cost V 5 bases and J 3 bases, with 7 bases left between them. The CDR3 spans 12 residues. Germline V lookup: CDR1 SEHNR, CDR2 FQNEAQ (reference sequence). The CDR3 spells CASSRFKETQYF. Written as DNA, the CDR3 is TGTGCCAGCAGCCGGTTTAAAGAGACCCAGTACTTC.

This chain joins TRBV4-1 and TRBJ2-7; D unresolved. Germline loops: CDR1 MGHRA, CDR2 YSYEKL. CDR3 length: 12 amino acids. Trimming left V 0 bases short and J 4 bases short, with 4 bases between. CDR3: CASSQDVYEQYF. Written as DNA, the CDR3 is TGCGCCAGCAGCCAAGACGTATACGAGCAGTACTTC.

This clonotype was found a few times. V usage is TRBV18 and J usage is TRBJ1-2; the match to TRBD1 covers 7 bases. The CDR3 consists of 14 residues. The germline CDR1 and CDR2 sequences are KGHSH and LQKENI. Losses at the gene ends were 4 bases for V and 6 bases for J; bases not matched to a gene: 8. The CDR3 sequence is CASSQDRVLDGYTF. The CDR3 region has the DNA TGTGCCAGCTCACAAGACAGGGTTTTGGATGGCTACACCTTC.

In this sample, this clonotype turned up a few times. The J gene is TRBJ2-1, the V gene TRBV12-3 or TRBV12-4, with 12 bases identical to TRBD2. Germline trimming cut 6 bases from V and 9 bases from J; bases unmatched to any gene: 6. CDR3 length: 14 amino acids. CDR3 bases: TGTGCCAGCAGCCGCGGGGGACTAGCGGGTGAGCAGTTCTTC. Protein sequence: CASSRGGLAGEQFF.